This T cell receptor beta chain was captured by sequencing in a study of CD8 T cells in ankylosing spondylitis. Whole-study findings and limits: Reactive arthritis synovial fluid and blood were previously reported to contain some motif variants.

The CDR3 consists of 13 residues. Trimming took off 7 bases at V and 11 bases at J, with 19 bases between the two ends. The germline V gene encodes CDR1 SNHLY and CDR2 FYNNEI. Details on this clonotype: Its antigen is not known.

TCRdb used MiXCR to reprocess the 5' RACE reads, holding one entry per CDR3 protein. The repertoire includes about 140,000 distinct CDR3 sequences, about 32% of them detected once, and around 6.2% sits in the top ten. Sequencing was done on a sample of synovial fluid, either unsorted or a sorted T cell fraction (not recorded which). The rearrangement links TRBV2 to TRBJ2-3; tentatively, D is TRBD1 or TRBD2 (6 bases each). This clonotype was sampled from a male donor with ankylosing spondylitis. The CDR3 sequence is CASTRSPGARQYF. In nucleotides, the CDR3 is TGTGCCAGCACTCGAAGCCCGGGGGCAAGGCAGTATTTT.